The 22 T cell receptor beta chains given below trace back to one sample, sequenced in a study of T cells in Graves' hyperthyroidism and ophthalmopathy. Authors of the study amplified TCR beta CDR3 regions from RNA transcripts. In the first-round RT-PCR of the TCR CDR3, the HTBI primer set was used. TCRdb re-called the multiplex PCR reads through MiXCR, storing one row per CDR3 protein. The table has hundreds of thousands of distinct CDR3 sequences, under 25% seen once. The source material was blood. Receptors originate from a man aged 25 to 40 with Graves' ophthalmopathy.

This clonotype was seen many times. V is TRBV5-1 and J is TRBJ2-1; a possible D gene is TRBD2 (6 bases). V was trimmed by 2 bases and J by 6 bases, leaving 12 bases between them. Per germline, CDR1 SGHRS and CDR2 YFSETQ. This CDR3 spans 14 amino acids. CDR3 sequence: CASSFRDFFNEQFF. DNA for the CDR3: TGCGCCAGCAGCTTTCGGGACTTTTTCAATGAGCAGTTCTTC. Using reference TRBV5-1 and TRBJ2-1 for the parts outside the CDR3, the full variable domain is KAGVTQTPRYLIKTRGQQVTLSCSPISGHRSVSWYQQTPGQGLQFLFEYFSETQRNKGNFPGRFSGRQFSNSRSEMNVSTLELGDSALYLCASSFRDFFNEQFFGPGTRLTVL.

The chain uses TRBV7-9 and TRBJ2-6, with 7 bases that match TRBD1. J gave up 0 bases and V 3 bases, and 8 bases lay outside the gene matches. Germline loops: CDR1 SEHNR, CDR2 FQNEAQ (reference sequence). The CDR3 runs 18 residues. The CDR3 is CASSFRGQAYSGANVLTF. The CDR3 region has the DNA TGTGCCAGCAGCTTTCGAGGACAGGCTTACTCTGGGGCCAACGTCCTGACTTTC.

The gene calls are TRBV11-2 and TRBJ1-1; 7 nucleotides align to TRBD1. The CDR3 consists of 14 residues. V lost 4 bases, J lost 4 bases, and 6 bases stayed unmatched. From germline, CDR1 is SGHAT and CDR2 FQNNGV. CDR3 DNA sequence: TGTGCCAGCAGCTACAGCAGGGGGGCCACTGAAGCTTTCTTT. Translation gives CASSYSRGATEAFF.

This clonotype was seen only once. The CDR3 sequence is CSVRGGPDLDYEQYF. The CDR3 DNA is TGCAGCGTTCGGGGTGGACCCGACTTAGACTACGAGCAGTACTTC. The chain joins TRBV29-1 to TRBJ2-7, with D possibly matching TRBD2 (5 bases). CDR3 length: 15 amino acids. Trimming took 5 bases from V and 3 from J, leaving 20 bases between them. The germline CDR1 and CDR2 sequences are SQVTM and ANQGSEA.

This clonotype was detected ten times or more. The chain joins TRBV2 to TRBJ2-2; 10 bases are a match to TRBD1. V gave up 2 bases and J gave up 5 bases; unmatched junction bases: 11. CDR3 length: 18 residues. Per germline, CDR1 SNHLY and CDR2 FYNNEI. CDR3 residues: CASSEYALRTGGTGELFF. The CDR3 nucleotides are TGTGCCAGCAGTGAATATGCGCTTAGGACAGGGGGAACCGGGGAGCTGTTTTTT.

Worth noting for this clonotype: One end of the junction varies from germline; a read error may be responsible. V and J are TRBV18 and TRBJ2-5; D not certain. Per germline, CDR1 KGHSH and CDR2 LQKENI. This CDR3 has 13 amino acids. CDR3 DNA: TGTGCCAGCCCACCTCAATGGGAAGAGACCCAGTACTTC. Protein product: CASPPQWEETQYF.

In this sample, this clonotype turned up many times. DNA of the CDR3: TGCAGTGCAACACCGGCAGGGGGTAGTGGCTACACCTTC. As protein: CSATPAGGSGYTF. The chain combines TRBV20-1 with TRBJ1-2, with 7 nucleotides matching TRBD1. V gave up 6 bases and J gave up 7 bases; unmatched junction bases: 11. The germline V gene has CDR1 DFQATT and CDR2 SNEGSKA (reference sequence). CDR3 length equals 13 residues.

The chain recombines TRBV9 with TRBJ2-1, with D tentatively TRBD1 (7 bases). The V gene's germline CDR1 is SGDLS and CDR2 YYNGEE. V was clipped by 0 bases and J by 7 bases, with 14 bases between them. This CDR3 region has 15 residues. The CDR3 loop reads CASSVGQGGVNEQFF. Written as DNA, the CDR3 is TGTGCCAGCAGCGTAGGCCAGGGGGGAGTTAATGAGCAGTTCTTC.

This clonotype was recorded at least ten times. This rearrangement joins TRBV2 to TRBJ2-3, with 7 bases that match TRBD2. This CDR3 has 15 amino acids. The junction had 5 bases not matched to a gene; V was cut back by 1 base and J by 4 bases. CDR1 SNHLY and CDR2 FYNNEI come from the germline V gene. CDR3 sequence (DNA): TGTGCCAGCAGTGAAGGGCTAGCGGATCCAGATACGCAGTATTTT. It yields the protein CASSEGLADPDTQYF.

This clonotype was counted only a few times. This CDR3 reads CASSLGGRAGETQYF. The DNA for the CDR3 is TGCGCCAGCTCACTGGGAGGGAGGGCCGGAGAGACCCAGTACTTC. The chain uses TRBV5-1 and TRBJ2-5, with 7 bases that match TRBD2. CDR1 and CDR2 (germline): SGHRS, YFSETQ. V shed 7 bases and J 4 bases; nucleotides not matched to a gene: 13. The CDR3 is 15 residues long.

This clonotype showed up just a few times. The gene calls are TRBV30 and TRBJ2-5; D call uncertain. The CDR3 is made up of 14 amino acids. Deletions cut 0 bases from V and 4 bases from J, with 12 bases between. The germline CDR1 and CDR2 sequences are GTSNPN and SVGIG (reference sequence). CDR3 nucleotides: TGTGCCTGGAGTGTTTATGTGGTCGGAGAGACCCAGTACTTC. As protein: CAWSVYVVGETQYF.

On this clonotype itself: This may come from a read error, since a much larger clone is one base off. CDR3 bases: TGTGCCTGCACTAGAACTAGCGGGAGGGGGCCTTACGAGCAGTACTTC. Protein: CACTRTSGRGPYEQYF. V usage is TRBV2 and J usage is TRBJ2-7, with 13 bases fitting TRBD2. From germline, CDR1 is SNHLY and CDR2 FYNNEI. V trimming: 11 bases; J trimming: 4 bases; junction bases outside the gene matches: 14. The CDR3 contains 16 residues.

This clonotype turned up a few times. This chain links TRBV6-1 with TRBJ2-5; 10 bases are a match to TRBD2. From germline, CDR1 is MNHNS and CDR2 SASEGT. V lost 4 bases to trimming and J lost 2 bases; unmatched junction nucleotides: 7. The CDR3 is 16 residues long. The CDR3 DNA reads TGTGCCAGCAGTGTCCCTAGCGGGGGACCACAAGAGACCCAGTACTTC. This translates into CASSVPSGGPQETQYF.

This clonotype has a handful of counts. The chain uses TRBV30 and TRBJ2-7; possibly TRBD1 for D (6 bases). The length of the CDR3 is 13 residues. From germline, CDR1 is GTSNPN and CDR2 SVGIG (reference sequence). V lost 7 bases to trimming and J lost 2 bases, with 15 bases between them. CDR3 loop: CAFARDTTYEQYF. The DNA of the CDR3 is TGTGCCTTCGCTCGGGACACCACCTACGAGCAGTACTTC. Using reference TRBV30 and TRBJ2-7 for the parts outside the CDR3, the full variable domain is SQTIHQWPATLVQPVGSPLSLECTVEGTSNPNLYWYRQAAGRGLQLLFYSVGIGQISSEVPQNLSASRPQDRQFILSSKKLLLSDSGFYLCAFARDTTYEQYFGPGTRLTVT.

J is TRBJ2-3 and V is TRBV4-3, with D possibly being TRBD1 or TRBD2 (5 bases each). There are 14 residues in the CDR3. Per the germline V gene, CDR1 is LGHNA and CDR2 is YSLEER. Deletions cut 5 bases from V and 3 bases from J, with 12 bases between. The CDR3 nucleotides read TGCGCCAGCAGCAAATATGAGGGGACAGATACGCAGTATTTT. This sequence encodes CASSKYEGTDTQYF.

The chain combines TRBV9 with TRBJ2-1; D unclear. Trimming took 4 bases from V and 7 from J, leaving 12 bases between them. Germline loops: CDR1 SGDLS, CDR2 YYNGEE. This CDR3 is built from 13 residues. The DNA for the CDR3 is TGTGCCAGCAGCCCGATCACCTTGAATGAGCAGTTCTTC. Translated: CASSPITLNEQFF.

The chain recombines TRBV30 with TRBJ2-5, with D possibly matching TRBD2 (5 bases). This CDR3 has 15 residues. In germline, CDR1 is GTSNPN, CDR2 SVGIG (reference sequence). V was trimmed by 0 bases and J by 1 base, leaving 12 bases between them. The CDR3 reads CAWSVGGLGQETQYF. The DNA for the CDR3 is TGTGCCTGGAGTGTAGGAGGTCTGGGCCAAGAGACCCAGTACTTC.

The table lists this clonotype with many counts. The rearrangement uses TRBV2 and TRBJ2-7; TRBD1 or TRBD2 may be the D gene (5 bases each). This CDR3 is 14 amino acids long. V was trimmed by 7 bases and J by 0 bases, leaving 13 bases between them. Germline loops: CDR1 SNHLY, CDR2 FYNNEI. The CDR3 reads CASTFRGSSYEQYF. CDR3 sequence (DNA): TGTGCCAGCACCTTCCGGGGCAGCTCCTACGAGCAGTACTTC.

This clonotype has a handful of counts. The gene calls are TRBV4-1 and TRBJ2-7; D might be TRBD2 (7 bases). Between the trimmed V and J ends, which lost 4 bases and 1 base, there was a span of 23 bases. CDR1 and CDR2 (germline): MGHRA, YSYEKL. The CDR3 is made up of 18 amino acids. CDR3 region: CASSLNPPGGLKSYEQYF. Written as DNA, the CDR3 is TGCGCCAGCAGCCTCAACCCTCCCGGGGGGCTGAAGTCCTACGAGCAGTACTTC.

Ten or more counts support this clonotype. The chain has TRBV30 and TRBJ1-1; D is unclear. This CDR3 comprises 14 residues. The V end lost 8 bases, the J end lost 1 base, and 17 bases lay between the germline ends. CDR1 and CDR2 from the germline V gene are GTSNPN and SVGIG (reference sequence). The DNA for the CDR3 is TGTGCCGAACAAGGGCAGGAGAAGAACACTGAAGCTTTCTTT. It specifies CAEQGQEKNTEAFF. Filled out from reference TRBV30 and TRBJ1-1, the complete variable domain reads SQTIHQWPATLVQPVGSPLSLECTVEGTSNPNLYWYRQAAGRGLQLLFYSVGIGQISSEVPQNLSASRPQDRQFILSSKKLLLSDSGFYLCAEQGQEKNTEAFFGQGTRLTVV.

The chain employs TRBV20-1 and TRBJ2-1; D gene uncertain. Deletions cut 1 base from V and 0 bases from J, with 7 bases between. This CDR3 comprises 14 residues. Germline loops: CDR1 DFQATT, CDR2 SNEGSKA (reference sequence). CDR3: CSARAASSYNEQFF. CDR3 in DNA: TGCAGTGCTAGAGCGGCGAGCTCCTACAATGAGCAGTTCTTC.

The chain has TRBV20-1 and TRBJ1-5; no clear D gene. Trimming removed 0 bases from V and 2 bases from J, with 14 bases in between. The CDR3 is made up of 16 amino acids. The germline CDR1 and CDR2 sequences are DFQATT and SNEGSKA (reference sequence). DNA for the CDR3: TGCAGTGCTAGAGATATAAAGAGGGCCGGCAATCAGCCCCAGCATTTT. Protein product: CSARDIKRAGNQPQHF.